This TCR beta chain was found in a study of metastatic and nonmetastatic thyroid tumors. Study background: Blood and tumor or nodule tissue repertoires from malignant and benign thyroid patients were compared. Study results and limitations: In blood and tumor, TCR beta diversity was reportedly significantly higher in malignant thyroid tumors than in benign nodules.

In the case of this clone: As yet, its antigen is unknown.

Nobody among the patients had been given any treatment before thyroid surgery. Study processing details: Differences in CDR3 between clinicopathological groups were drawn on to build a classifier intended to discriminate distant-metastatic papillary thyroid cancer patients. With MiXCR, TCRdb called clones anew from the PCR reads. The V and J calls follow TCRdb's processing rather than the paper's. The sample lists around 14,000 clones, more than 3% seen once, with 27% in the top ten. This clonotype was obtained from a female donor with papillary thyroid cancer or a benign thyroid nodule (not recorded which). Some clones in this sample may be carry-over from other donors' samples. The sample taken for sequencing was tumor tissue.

The CDR3 region is CASSPPSGTGTYEQYF. CDR3 bases: TGTGCCAGCAGTCCCCCCTCCGGGACAGGTACCTACGAGCAGTACTTC. The chain has TRBV27 and TRBJ2-7; 8 nucleotides align to TRBD1. V shed 5 bases and J 2 bases; nucleotides not matched to a gene: 11. The germline CDR1 and CDR2 sequences are MNHEY and SMNVEV (reference sequence). CDR3 size: 16 residues.